This TCR beta chain derives from a study of T cells in Graves' hyperthyroidism and ophthalmopathy. This CDR3 region has 15 residues. The ends were cut back, 3 bases at V and 9 bases at J, with 18 bases in the middle. Germline CDR1 and CDR2: LNHDA and SQIVND (reference sequence). Regarding the study as a whole: A median 6.5 months before onset, the model predicted ophthalmopathy.

With respect to this clonotype: Its antigen is unknown.

Uncontrolled infection, other autoimmune disease, pregnancy or lactation barred patients from enrollment. Drawn at first hyperthyroidism diagnosis, the blood sample preceded any ophthalmopathy symptoms. Around 10 ml fresh peripheral blood yielded the PBMCs. Amplified TCR beta CDR3 regions derived from RNA transcripts. Using the HTBI primer set, a first-round RT-PCR was run on the TCR CDR3. MiXCR was run by TCRdb on the multiplex PCR reads, yielding one entry per CDR3 protein. The sample yields around 400,000 distinct CDR3 sequences, 15% to 19% seen once. The chain links TRBV19 to TRBJ1-5; D may be TRBD1 (6 bases). The TCR sequence derives from a woman aged 18-35 years with Graves' hyperthyroidism that later progressed to Graves' ophthalmopathy. The specimen sequenced was blood. The DNA for the CDR3 is TGTGCCAGTAGTATCGATCGTGGCAGGGGAAGGCCCCAGCATTTT. Residues: CASSIDRGRGRPQHF.